This TCR beta chain was sequenced in a study of CD8 T cells in Susac syndrome. Sequencing of TCR beta drew on CD8+ and CD4+ T cells from blood. It was with random hexamers that about 0.45 to 1 ug RNA was reverse transcribed. TCRdb fed the immunoSEQ multiplex PCR reads into MiXCR, producing one record per CDR3 protein. This sample has roughly 330,000 distinct CDR3 sequences, with around 90% found just once. This clonotype was seen just once. Trimming cost V 1 base and J 7 bases, with 16 bases left between them. There are 15 residues in the CDR3. Germline V gene sequence: CDR1 LGHDT, CDR2 YNNKEL (reference sequence).

This chain connects TRBV3-1 to TRBJ2-5, with D hard to call. Sequenced material: CD4+ T cells from PBMCs. The sequence derives from a human donor with multiple sclerosis. The DNA of the CDR3 is TGTGCCAGCAGCCAAGTCAGACCGGCAGTAGGGACCCAGTACTTC. The encoded protein is CASSQVRPAVGTQYF.